The entry below gives a single T cell receptor (beta chain) sequence along with its context. This clone was seen a handful of times. No antigen is known for it. No base quality values were provided; no much bigger clone lies one nucleotide off. The data derive from a study of CD8+ T cells in alopecia areata (dated by TCRdb to about 2018). For context, the study as a whole: The treated patients took part in an open-label pilot trial in which moderate-to-severe alopecia areata was treated with oral tofacitinib at 5 to 10 mg twice daily. Tofacitinib-treated patients had biopsies at baseline and at 4 and 24 weeks of treatment, with a later scalp biopsy in several patients. TCRbeta CDR3 regions were amplified by immunoSEQ multiplex PCR using 35 Vbeta forward and 13 Jbeta reverse primers. In humans, TCRbeta sequencing was performed on scalp tissue and on sorted CD4+ and CD8+ peripheral blood T cells from healthy controls and from patients with patchy or totalis/universalis alopecia areata. High-throughput TCRbeta sequencing was used to examine T cell clonal expansion in alopecia areata in both the C3H/HeJ mouse model and human patients. Clonality in the scalp was compared among normal scalp (n=4), patchy alopecia areata scalp (n=8), and alopecia totalis/universalis scalp (n=8). The RNA source kit depended on sample type: the PAXgene miRNA kit for fixed scalp, the miRNeasy kit for PBMCs, and the RNeasy kit for mouse skin. Patients stayed on tofacitinib for 6 to 18 months and then had 6 months of follow-up off drug so that delayed response and recurrence could be assessed. For the treated patients, the SALT score, which quantifies what percentage of scalp surface area is affected, served as the measure of disease severity.

This sample's time point label indicates: four to five weeks on oral tofacitinib. The sample's treatment or condition label, decoded: oral pan-JAK inhibitor, 5-10 mg twice daily. Peripheral blood and lesional scalp punch biopsies were obtained from patients with alopecia areata. PBMCs were isolated by density centrifugation and stained for CD3, CD4 and CD8, after which CD4+ and CD8+ T cells were sorted on a FACSAria. Library generation was performed with the immunoSEQ multiplex PCR assay. To provide template for TCR sequencing, every sample had RNA extracted and reverse transcribed into cDNA. SuperScript III was used for first-strand cDNA synthesis, primed with a 2:1 mix of oligo-dT and random hexamers. Amplification bias was assessed with a synthetic immune receptor repertoire, and residual bias was removed computationally. Turning to the authors' computational methods: Raw reads were preprocessed to remove errors, and CDR3 was defined by IMGT conventions from the conserved cysteine to phenylalanine. Clonality was computed as 1 minus the Shannon entropy, with the entropy normalized by log2 of the number of productive unique TCRs. Whether scalp clones were CD4 or CD8 was inferred by matching scalp TCRbeta sequences against CD4 and CD8 repertoires sorted from blood. TCRdb mirrors the immuneACCESS table, restricted to in-frame sequences. Some clones are absent from its copies; in checked studies, under half trace to an unresolved V gene, and the reason for the others is unknown. That table furnishes V, J and clone size, whereas the DNA furnished D and trimming. The sample yields tens of thousands of clones; over 25% were counted once. The ten top clones hold about 15% of the sample.

Relative to germline, V is 7 bases shorter and J is 7 bases shorter, with 16 bases between their ends. The CDR3 sequence holds 13 residues, the cysteine and phenylalanine included. Of all the DNA, just the CDR3 is kept, 39 bases in frame from base 1. The germline V gene encodes CDR1 SGHVS and CDR2 FNYEAQ. General conclusions and limits of the study: Because the treated cohort was small and included a single nonresponder, larger studies are needed to assess links between baseline CD8+ expansion and response. Shared TCR sequences between patients were less evident than in mice, which may be partly attributable to HLA diversity in the patient population. Tofacitinib significantly lowered scalp clonality and the number of expanded CD8+ clones among the top 100 scalp clones. Resident alphabeta T cells in normal human skin are also sequenced, complicating scalp TCR repertoire analysis, unlike mouse skin dominated by gammadelta T cells. Many expanded lesional clones persisted in scalp and blood during tofacitinib treatment, which may partly explain relapse after stopping treatment. Higher clonality and more expanded CD8+ clones were observed in lesional scalp than in normal scalp, particularly in alopecia totalis/universalis, a finding suggestive of antigenic drive.

The origin of this receptor is a human donor with alopecia areata. Here the chain combines TRBV7-6 and TRBJ1-1, with the D gene uncertain. The sequencing used CD8+ T cells sorted from blood, collected at week 4, from a patient treated with tofacitinib. This receptor has the CDR3 CASKGVGRSEAFF. The DNA sequence is given as TGTGCCAGCAAGGGTGTAGGGAGAAGTGAAGCTTTCTTT.